This passage covers 18 T cell receptor beta chains from one sample sequenced in a study of blood T cell repertoires in COVID-19 (dated by TCRdb to about 2020). The library relied on the immunoSEQ multiplex PCR assay. What TCRdb holds here is the immuneACCESS table cut down to in-frame rearrangements. Part of the clones is not present; checked against another copy, under half of the missing clones reflect an unresolved V gene, and the others are unexplained. The sample has fewer than 110,000 clones on record, nearly 90% of them singletons. The ten largest make up 3% to 3.5% of the sample. The sample consisted of peripheral blood. The receptors stem from a man aged 45-65 years in a cohort sampled during active COVID-19.

This chain connects TRBV7-9 to TRBJ2-3; 7 nucleotides agree with TRBD1. The CDR3 is 13 residues long. Looked up from germline, CDR1 is SEHNR and CDR2 is FQNEAQ (reference sequence). With 6 bases clipped from V and 4 bases from J, the junction kept 4 bases outside the gene matches. CDR3 DNA sequence: TGTGCCAGCAGGCGACAGGGCGCAGATACGCAGTATTTT. This encodes CASRRQGADTQYF.

The chain joins TRBV4-1 to TRBJ1-4, with a tentative D call TRBD1 (6 bases). The CDR3 length is 15 residues. Between the trimmed V and J ends, which lost 0 bases and 8 bases, there was a span of 13 bases. Germline lookup yields CDR1 MGHRA and CDR2 YSYEKL. CDR3 amino acids: CASSQDGGAHEKLFF. DNA of the CDR3: TGCGCCAGCAGCCAAGATGGGGGGGCACACGAAAAACTGTTTTTT.

The V and J genes are TRBV2 and TRBJ1-1; weak D call: TRBD1 (6 bases). The CDR3 spans 11 residues. V gave up 6 bases and J gave up 10 bases, with 12 bases separating them. Per germline, CDR1 SNHLY and CDR2 FYNNEI. The CDR3 DNA follows: TGTGCCAGCAGGCTGGACAGCGGAGCTTTCTTT. Protein sequence: CASRLDSGAFF.

The rearrangement joins TRBV4-3 to TRBJ1-4; maybe TRBD1 (5 bases). Germline V gene data show CDR1 as LGHNA and CDR2 as YSLEER. V gave up 0 bases and J gave up 8 bases, with 13 bases separating them. The CDR3 has 15 amino acids. Here the CDR3 reads CASSQDTADNEKLFF. The CDR3, as DNA: TGCGCCAGCAGCCAAGATACGGCGGACAACGAAAAACTGTTTTTT.

The DNA of the CDR3 is TGTGCCAGCAGTTTGGACAGGCCTACAACTAATGAAAAACTGTTTTTT. Residues: CASSLDRPTTNEKLFF. The chain links TRBV6-5 to TRBJ1-4, with 7 positions matching TRBD1. Germline values: CDR1 MNHEY, CDR2 SVGAGI. V was pared by 4 bases and J by 0 bases, with 5 bases of the junction left unmatched. The CDR3 spans 16 residues.

The chain recombines TRBV2 with TRBJ2-2; weak D call: TRBD1 (5 bases). In germline, CDR1 is SNHLY, CDR2 FYNNEI. This CDR3 region has 14 residues. The V and J ends lost 5 bases and 6 bases respectively, with 13 bases between them. The CDR3 bases are TGTGCCAGCAGTAACCAGGGTGGGGCCGGGGAGCTGTTTTTT. Its translation: CASSNQGGAGELFF.

The chain employs TRBV11-3 and TRBJ2-3; 12 bases map to TRBD2. Germline V lookup: CDR1 SGHNT, CDR2 YENEEA. The CDR3 contains 16 residues. Trimming cost V 3 bases and J 2 bases; bases outside gene matches: 3. CDR3 residues: CASSFGTSGPTDTQYF. CDR3 DNA sequence: TGTGCCAGCAGCTTTGGGACTAGCGGGCCCACAGATACGCAGTATTTT.

V and J are TRBV19 and TRBJ2-2; 7 nucleotides align to TRBD2. Per germline, CDR1 LNHDA and CDR2 SQIVND (reference sequence). J gave up 5 bases and V 2 bases, and 2 bases lay outside the gene matches. The CDR3 runs 14 residues. The CDR3 DNA reads TGTGCCAGTAGTATACCTAGCGGTACCGGGGAGCTGTTTTTT. Translation gives CASSIPSGTGELFF. The full variable domain, in which reference TRBV19 and TRBJ2-2 provide the parts outside the CDR3, is DGGITQSPKYLFRKEGQNVTLSCEQNLNHDAMYWYRQDPGQGLRLIYYSQIVNDFQKGDIAEGYSVSREKKESFPLTVTSAQKNPTAFYLCASSIPSGTGELFFGEGSRLTVL.

The chain is built from TRBV4-2 and TRBJ1-1, with D unclear. The CDR3 has 16 residues. V gave up 4 bases and J gave up 0 bases, with 15 bases separating them. Germline V gene lookup returns CDR1 LGHNA and CDR2 YNFKEQ. CDR3 nucleotides: TGTGCCAGCAGCCCATCCACGGTGGGAGTGAACACTGAAGCTTTCTTT. Translating it yields CASSPSTVGVNTEAFF.

The chain joins TRBV19 to TRBJ1-5; TRBD1 matches 7 bases. This CDR3 region has 14 residues. Germline V gene lookup returns CDR1 LNHDA and CDR2 SQIVND (reference sequence). Trimming took 5 bases from V and 2 from J; bases not matched to a gene: 3. The CDR3 DNA sequence: TGTGCCAGTAGTGACAGGGCGGGCAATCAGCCCCAGCATTTT. Its translation: CASSDRAGNQPQHF.

The chain combines TRBV3-1 (or the pseudogene TRBV3-2) with TRBJ1-2; D is perhaps TRBD1 (5 bases). Germline assignment: CDR1 LGHDT and CDR2 YNNKEL (reference sequence). This CDR3 has 15 amino acids. Trimming took 3 bases from V and 8 from J, leaving 19 bases between them. The CDR3 region has the DNA TGTGCCAGCAGCCAGGGAAGGGGAATCGCGGAAGGCTACACCTTC. Amino acids: CASSQGRGIAEGYTF.

CDR3 coding DNA: TGTGCCAGCTCACCACCGGGGGGGTACACTGAAGCTTTCTTT. The encoded protein is CASSPPGGYTEAFF. This rearrangement joins TRBV18 to TRBJ1-1; the D gene is possibly TRBD1 (5 bases). Germline lookup yields CDR1 KGHSH and CDR2 LQKENI. CDR3 size: 14 residues. The V gene lost 0 bases and the J gene lost 3 bases, with 8 bases spanning the gap. The full variable domain, completed using reference TRBV18 and TRBJ1-1, is NAGVMQNPRHLVRRRGQEARLRCSPMKGHSHVYWYRQLPEEGLKFMVYLQKENIIDESGMPKERFSAEFPKEGPSILRIQQVVRGDSAAYFCASSPPGGYTEAFFGQGTRLTVV.

The chain recombines TRBV10-3 with TRBJ2-1; 16 bases align to TRBD2. The CDR3 extends over 18 amino acids. Losses at the gene ends were 8 bases for V and 0 bases for J; bases not matched to a gene: 7. Looked up from germline, CDR1 is ENHRY and CDR2 is SYGVKD. The CDR3 loop is CAIGSGLAGGSSYNEQFF. The CDR3, as DNA: TGTGCCATCGGTTCGGGACTAGCGGGGGGGAGCTCCTACAATGAGCAGTTCTTC.

The chain uses TRBV24-1 and TRBJ2-5; 10 bases fit TRBD2. The junction had 4 bases not matched to a gene; V was cut back by 5 bases and J by 5 bases. The CDR3 runs to 14 residues. CDR1 and CDR2 (germline): KGHDR, SFDVKD. CDR3: CATSGTSGVETQYF. CDR3 sequence (DNA): TGTGCCACCAGTGGTACTAGCGGGGTCGAGACCCAGTACTTC.

The chain uses TRBV14 and TRBJ2-3, with D unresolved. The V gene lost 2 bases and the J gene lost 4 bases, with 13 bases spanning the gap. Germline CDR1 is SGHDN and CDR2 is FVKESK. The CDR3 extends over 15 amino acids. For the CDR3, the DNA is TGTGCCAGCAGCCAAACTGCTGGTTTTGCAGATACGCAGTATTTT. Residues: CASSQTAGFADTQYF.

This clone occurred once. This sequence joins TRBV7-3 and TRBJ2-6, with TRBD2 matching over 8 bases. Germline CDR1 SGHTA, CDR2 FQGTGA. The CDR3 runs to 16 residues. V was clipped by 3 bases and J by 0 bases; unmatched bases: 1. CDR3 nucleotides: TGTGCCAGCAGCTTCGGGGGGGCCTCTGGGGCCAACGTCCTGACTTTC. It codes for CASSFGGASGANVLTF.

The J gene is TRBJ1-2, the V gene TRBV2; D possibly corresponds to TRBD1 (5 bases). The CDR3 is 14 amino acids. V lost 8 bases and J 4 bases, leaving 17 bases between the germline ends. Germline V CDR1 and CDR2: SNHLY, FYNNEI. CDR3 sequence: CASAPAGQRYGYTF. DNA of the CDR3: TGTGCCAGCGCCCCCGCGGGGCAGCGCTATGGCTACACCTTC.

J is TRBJ2-5 and V is TRBV9, with D perhaps matching TRBD1 (6 bases). Germline CDR1 SGDLS, CDR2 YYNGEE. Between the trimmed V and J ends, which lost 2 bases and 4 bases, there was a span of 12 bases. The CDR3 covers 14 residues. The CDR3 spells CASSVSVGGETQYF. The CDR3 DNA sequence: TGTGCCAGCAGCGTTAGCGTAGGGGGAGAGACCCAGTACTTC.